A single sample is the source of the 22 T cell receptor beta chains below, sequenced in a study of CD8 T cells in ankylosing spondylitis. Study findings and constraints: A TCR beta motif of under 10 highly homologous variants appeared characteristic of ankylosing spondylitis blood.

TCRdb re-analysed the 5' RACE reads in MiXCR, keeping a single row per CDR3 protein. Of about 390,000 distinct CDR3 sequences in the sample, about 20% are singletons; the top ten hold approximately 15%. Antigens for these TCRs are unknown. Sequencing was done on a sample of blood, either unsorted or a sorted T cell fraction (not recorded which). The receptors were sampled from a male donor with ankylosing spondylitis.

V is TRBV7-3 and J is TRBJ2-1; TRBD2 matches 7 bases. Per the germline V gene, CDR1 is SGHTA and CDR2 is FQGTGA. The CDR3 consists of 16 residues. The J segment lost 6 bases and the V segment lost 5 bases, leaving 13 bases of the junction unmatched. CDR3 protein: CASSPWAGGSGNEQFF. The CDR3 DNA is TGTGCCAGCAGCCCGTGGGCGGGCGGGAGCGGCAATGAGCAGTTCTTC.

The chain carries TRBV5-4 and TRBJ2-2; 7 positions match TRBD2. CDR1 SGHNT and CDR2 YYREEE come from the germline V gene (reference sequence). J was trimmed by 6 bases and V by 2 bases; bases with no gene match: 4. The CDR3 extends over 14 amino acids. CDR3 nucleotide sequence: TGTGCCAGCAGCTTTGGGACTACCGCCGGGGAGCTGTTTTTT. It is translated as CASSFGTTAGELFF.

This clonotype was seen just once. The chain links TRBV7-3 to TRBJ1-6; D might be TRBD1 (6 bases). The germline CDR1 and CDR2 sequences are SGHTA and FQGTGA. The CDR3 contains 15 residues. The V gene lost 1 base and the J gene lost 9 bases, with 13 bases spanning the gap. CDR3 DNA: TGTGCCAGCAGCTTAAAGCCCAGGGGAAGTTCACCCCTCCACTTT. Protein sequence: CASSLKPRGSSPLHF.

This sequence joins TRBV6-2 or TRBV6-3 and TRBJ2-1, with TRBD1 matching over 7 bases. This CDR3 is built from 15 residues. CDR1 and CDR2 from the germline V gene are MNHEY and SVGEGT. The V segment lost 5 bases and the J segment 2 bases; nucleotides outside the gene matches: 6. CDR3 in DNA: TGTGCCAGCAGTCCTGACAGGGAACCCTACAATGAGCAGTTCTTC. This translates into CASSPDREPYNEQFF.

This clonotype was found a few times. The V gene is TRBV10-3, the J gene TRBJ2-3; D ambiguous. The V end was cut by 4 bases, the J end by 0 bases, with 8 bases between. Germline V gives CDR1 ENHRY, CDR2 SYGVKD. The CDR3 loop spans 14 amino acids. CDR3 bases: TGTGCCATCAGTGGAGATCGGAGCACAGATACGCAGTATTTT. This translates into CAISGDRSTDTQYF.

The CDR3, as DNA: TGTGCCAGTACCCCGGACAGGGAACAGCCCCAGCATTTT. Protein product: CASTPDREQPQHF. V usage is TRBV19 and J usage is TRBJ1-5; 8 nucleotides align to TRBD1. This CDR3 has 13 amino acids. V lost 7 bases to trimming and J lost 7 bases; unmatched junction nucleotides: 6. Germline loops: CDR1 LNHDA, CDR2 SQIVND (reference sequence). Drawing the rest from reference TRBV19 and TRBJ1-5, the complete variable domain is DGGITQSPKYLFRKEGQNVTLSCEQNLNHDAMYWYRQDPGQGLRLIYYSQIVNDFQKGDIAEGYSVSREKKESFPLTVTSAQKNPTAFYLCASTPDREQPQHFGDGTRLSIL.

This clonotype appeared once. The V gene is TRBV7-8, the J gene TRBJ1-1; D gene unclear. Trimming left V 2 bases short and J 1 base short, with 20 bases between. There are 18 residues in the CDR3. Germline V gene data show CDR1 as SGHVS and CDR2 as FQNEAQ. This chain's CDR3 is CASSLLTGISGSNTEAFF. CDR3 bases: TGTGCCAGCAGCTTATTAACCGGAATATCAGGCTCGAACACTGAAGCTTTCTTT. Variable domain in full (rest from reference TRBV7-8 and TRBJ1-1): GAGVSQSPRYKVAKRGQDVALRCDPISGHVSLFWYQQALGQGPEFLTYFQNEAQLDKSGLPSDRFFAERPEGSVSTLKIQRTQQEDSAVYLCASSLLTGISGSNTEAFFGQGTRLTVV.

A note on this clonotype: The germline gene is not matched at one end of the junction; a read error may be the cause. This sequence joins TRBV5-1 and TRBJ2-7; D might be TRBD2 (6 bases). Per the germline V gene, CDR1 is SGHRS and CDR2 is YFSETQ. The CDR3 is made up of 16 amino acids. CDR3 in amino acids: CVSSFPQEGFGYEQYF. The CDR3 bases are TGCGTCAGCAGCTTCCCCCAGGAGGGATTCGGCTACGAGCAGTACTTC.

This chain connects TRBV7-3 to TRBJ2-1; 10 bases are shared with TRBD2. Germline CDR1 and CDR2: SGHTA and FQGTGA. The CDR3 runs to 15 residues. With 5 bases clipped from V and 4 bases from J, the junction kept 5 bases outside the gene matches. The CDR3 sequence is CASSDRTSGYNEQFF. The CDR3, as DNA: TGTGCCAGCAGCGACCGGACTAGCGGATACAATGAGCAGTTCTTC.

This clonotype occurred a few times. This rearrangement joins TRBV12-3 or TRBV12-4 to TRBJ2-7, with TRBD2 matching 11 bases. The V segment lost 5 bases and the J segment 4 bases; nucleotides outside the gene matches: 4. This CDR3 is built from 14 residues. In DNA, the CDR3 is TGTGCCAGCAGTATGGGACTAGCGGTATACGAGCAGTACTTC. This codes for CASSMGLAVYEQYF.

The table lists this clonotype with a few counts. V usage is TRBV14 and J usage is TRBJ2-6; weak D call: TRBD2 (5 bases). The germline V gene has CDR1 SGHDN and CDR2 FVKESK. Trimming removed 5 bases at V and 0 bases at J, with 14 bases between. This CDR3 has 17 residues. The DNA for the CDR3 is TGTGCCAGCAGCTCCACACGGAGGCCCTCTGGGGCCAACGTCCTGACTTTC. Amino acids: CASSSTRRPSGANVLTF.

This clonotype was seen once. The gene calls are TRBV12-3 or TRBV12-4 and TRBJ1-4; 12 bases match TRBD1. The J segment lost 7 bases and the V segment lost 1 base, leaving 7 bases of the junction unmatched. This CDR3 region has 17 residues. CDR3: CASSLVGQGAGGEKLFF. The CDR3 DNA is TGTGCCAGCAGTTTAGTGGGACAGGGGGCAGGTGGTGAAAAACTGTTTTTT.

In DNA form, the CDR3 reads TGTGCCAGCAGCCCAGGGGCGAACTCTGGAAACACCATATATTTT. The encoded protein is CASSPGANSGNTIYF. The V and J genes are TRBV7-2 and TRBJ1-3, with D possibly matching TRBD1 (6 bases). V lost 5 bases and J lost 0, with 11 bases in between. CDR1 is SGHTA, CDR2 FQGNSA, per germline. The CDR3 length is 15 residues.

The chain uses TRBV10-3 and TRBJ1-5; unclear D gene. Looked up from germline, CDR1 is ENHRY and CDR2 is SYGVKD. The V and J ends lost 5 bases and 2 bases respectively, with 7 bases between them. The CDR3 loop spans 13 amino acids. The DNA for the CDR3 is TGTGCCATCAGTCCCGCGGGCAATCAGCCCCAGCATTTT. It translates to CAISPAGNQPQHF.

This clonotype was seen a few times. The chain uses TRBV20-1 and TRBJ2-3, with D maybe TRBD2 (5 bases). The CDR3 totals 15 residues. Trimming took off 4 bases at V and 1 base at J, with 15 bases between the two ends. Germline CDR1 and CDR2: DFQATT and SNEGSKA (reference sequence). The CDR3 DNA is TGCAGTGCTACAAGCCTCGGGATGGGCACAGATACGCAGTATTTT. Translated, it gives CSATSLGMGTDTQYF.

This clonotype was seen a few times. The chain links TRBV18 to TRBJ1-1, with D unclear. Germline values: CDR1 KGHSH, CDR2 LQKENI. Trimming cost V 1 base and J 0 bases, with 12 bases left between them. The CDR3 length is 16 residues. CDR3 nucleotides: TGTGCCAGCTCACCACTAACGGCTAAGGTGAACACTGAAGCTTTCTTT. Translating gives CASSPLTAKVNTEAFF.

The V call is TRBV4-2, the J call TRBJ2-2, with a possible D match to TRBD2 (5 bases). The V end lost 1 base, the J end lost 0 bases, and 12 bases lay between the germline ends. The CDR3 consists of 17 residues. Germline values: CDR1 LGHNA, CDR2 YNFKEQ. The CDR3, as DNA: TGTGCCAGCAGCCAAGGTACGACTATCGCGAACACCGGGGAGCTGTTTTTT. Its protein is CASSQGTTIANTGELFF.

The chain has TRBV7-3 and TRBJ2-2; 9 bases map to TRBD1. The V gene's germline CDR1 is SGHTA and CDR2 FQGTGA. This CDR3 region has 15 residues. The V segment lost 5 bases and the J segment 6 bases; nucleotides outside the gene matches: 7. The CDR3 region is CASSDGTGISGELFF. In DNA form, the CDR3 reads TGTGCCAGCAGCGACGGGACAGGGATCTCCGGGGAGCTGTTTTTT.

This clonotype showed up just a few times. The chain has TRBV14 and TRBJ2-3; D remains ambiguous. The CDR3 has 12 residues. V dropped 3 bases and J dropped 5 bases, with 6 bases sitting between them. Germline-derived CDR1 and CDR2 are SGHDN and FVKESK. The CDR3 DNA reads TGTGCCAGCAGCCATATACGAGATACGCAGTATTTT. Residues: CASSHIRDTQYF.

The chain uses TRBV20-1 and TRBJ2-5, with D possibly TRBD1 on 6 matching bases. Trimming stripped 3 bases from V and 12 bases from J, with 14 bases between. Germline loops: CDR1 DFQATT, CDR2 SNEGSKA (reference sequence). The length of the CDR3 is 11 residues. The CDR3 protein is CSARGATPEYF. The CDR3 region has the DNA TGCAGTGCTAGGGGGGCCACGCCGGAGTACTTC.

This clonotype was detected only a few times. V gene TRBV5-5 combines with J gene TRBJ1-1; D perhaps matches TRBD1 (5 bases). V gave up 3 bases and J gave up 4 bases, with 10 bases separating them. The CDR3 covers 13 residues. Germline V gene lookup returns CDR1 SGHKS and CDR2 YYEKEE (reference sequence). The CDR3 coding sequence is TGTGCCAGCAGCTGGGGGAGTGCCACTGAAGCTTTCTTT. It specifies CASSWGSATEAFF.

This clonotype was observed a few times. One end of the junction fails to match germline, which may point to a read error. The chain has TRBV7-9 and TRBJ2-1, with a weak D call TRBD1 (5 bases). The CDR3 consists of 14 residues. Germline V CDR1 and CDR2: SEHNR, FQNEAQ (reference sequence). CDR3 sequence: CASSSRPPGNGQFF. The DNA of the CDR3 is TGTGCCAGCAGCTCTAGGCCCCCAGGGAATGGGCAGTTCTTC.